The TCR beta chain described here comes from a study of T-cell memory formation after mild COVID-19. Whole-study context: Largely donor-specific sequence clusters came from two donors. Study-wide findings and caveats: The main location of contracting CD4+ clones was CM and EM, and that of contracting CD8+ clones was EMRA. A subset of responding clones appeared in pre-infection memory, suggesting cross-reactive memory joined.

5'RACE with constant-segment primers built TCRalpha and TCRbeta cDNA libraries with UMIs. MiXCR, run by TCRdb on the 5' RACE reads, gives a single entry per CDR3 protein. The table lists roughly 130,000 distinct CDR3 sequences, approximately 15% of them singletons, with approximately 5.5% in the top ten. There are many counts of this clonotype. What it recognizes is unknown. V was cut by 4 bases and J by 8 bases, with 5 bases left in between. Per the germline V gene, CDR1 is LNHNV and CDR2 is YYDKDF (reference sequence). This CDR3 comprises 11 residues. The source is a man between 18 and 35 years old who had mild COVID-19 (a few samples of this study predate the infection). Cell type and time point are not known. Sequenced sample: PBMCs or a T cell subset sorted from them (not recorded which). The chain has TRBV15 and TRBJ2-2; D not certain. CDR3 loop: CATSKLGELFF. DNA of the CDR3: TGTGCCACCAGCAAATTAGGGGAGCTGTTTTTT.